Listed here is a single TCR beta chain. The CDR3 sequence is 17 residues long. J was trimmed by 4 bases and V by 1 base; bases with no gene match: 8. Germline CDR1 KGHSH, CDR2 LQKENI. The sample comes from a study of blood T cell repertoires in COVID-19. Study background: Sites across the United States, Italy and Spain contributed samples from acute and convalescent COVID-19. T cells, B-cell-depleted T cells, or PBMCs supplied cDNA or gDNA.

Generated by immunoSEQ multiplex PCR, the TCRdb table keeps only in-frame clones and is missing some. The sample has over 150,000 clones, roughly four fifths seen once. This chain uses TRBV18 with TRBJ1-3, with TRBD1 matching 9 bases. This sequence was found in a woman aged 55-69 years with acute or convalescent COVID-19. Sequenced: peripheral blood. The CDR3 coding sequence is TGTGCCAGCTCACCACTCGCAGGACAGGGGAGCGGAAACACCATATATTTT. It specifies CASSPLAGQGSGNTIYF.